This T cell receptor beta chain emerged from a study of identical twins. This clonotype occurred a few times. Germline V gene sequence: CDR1 MNHNY, CDR2 SVGAGI (reference sequence). Trimming stripped 6 bases from V and 8 bases from J, with 16 bases between. The CDR3 is 13 amino acids. TCRdb re-analysed the 5' RACE reads in MiXCR, keeping a single row per CDR3 protein. The top ten clones hold around 0.48% of a sample with 450,000 to 650,000 distinct CDR3 sequences, 13% to 15% of them seen once. Separately, the same data were catalogued under a study of yellow fever vaccine responses in identical twins.

Sequencing was performed on CD4+ T cells sorted from blood. This clonotype was obtained from a woman younger than 30 in good health. This chain joins TRBV6-6 and TRBJ1-2; D call uncertain. The CDR3 DNA sequence: TGTGCCAGCAGCAACCCGGAAGGGCGCGGCTACACCTTC. It codes for CASSNPEGRGYTF.